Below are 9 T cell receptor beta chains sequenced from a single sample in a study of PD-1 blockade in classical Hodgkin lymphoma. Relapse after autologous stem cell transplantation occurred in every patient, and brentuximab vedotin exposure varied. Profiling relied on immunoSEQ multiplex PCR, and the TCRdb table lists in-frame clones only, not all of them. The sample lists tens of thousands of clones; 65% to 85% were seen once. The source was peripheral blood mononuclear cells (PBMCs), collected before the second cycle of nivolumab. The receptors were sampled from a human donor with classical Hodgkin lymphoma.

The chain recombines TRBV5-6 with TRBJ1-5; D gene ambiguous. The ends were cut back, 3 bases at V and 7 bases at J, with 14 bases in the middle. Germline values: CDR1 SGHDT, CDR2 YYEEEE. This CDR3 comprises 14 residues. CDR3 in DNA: TGTGCCAGCAGCTCCCGGTTGAGTGGCCAGCCCCAGCATTTT. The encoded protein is CASSSRLSGQPQHF.

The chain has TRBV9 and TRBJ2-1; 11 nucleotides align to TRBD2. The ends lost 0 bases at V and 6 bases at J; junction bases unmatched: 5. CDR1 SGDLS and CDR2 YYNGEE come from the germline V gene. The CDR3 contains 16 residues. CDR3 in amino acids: CASSVGASGGINEQFF. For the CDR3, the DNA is TGTGCCAGCAGCGTAGGTGCTAGCGGGGGGATCAATGAGCAGTTCTTC.

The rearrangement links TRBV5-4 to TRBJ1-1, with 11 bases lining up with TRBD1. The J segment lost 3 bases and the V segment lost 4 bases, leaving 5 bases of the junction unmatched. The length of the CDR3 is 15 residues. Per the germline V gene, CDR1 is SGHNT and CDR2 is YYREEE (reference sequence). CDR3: CASSLGQGAHTEAFF. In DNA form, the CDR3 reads TGTGCCAGCAGCCTCGGACAGGGGGCCCACACTGAAGCTTTCTTT.

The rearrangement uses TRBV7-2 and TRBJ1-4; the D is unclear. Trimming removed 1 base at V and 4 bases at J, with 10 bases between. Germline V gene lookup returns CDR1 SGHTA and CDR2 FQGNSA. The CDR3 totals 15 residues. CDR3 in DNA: TGTGCCAGCAGCTTAGTGCAGGCGATTAATGAAAAACTGTTTTTT. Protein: CASSLVQAINEKLFF. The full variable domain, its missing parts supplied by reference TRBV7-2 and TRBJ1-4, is GAGVSQSPSNKVTEKGKDVELRCDPISGHTALYWYRQSLGQGLEFLIYFQGNSAPDKSGLPSDRFSAERTGGSVSTLTIQRTQQEDSAVYLCASSLVQAINEKLFFGSGTQLSVL.

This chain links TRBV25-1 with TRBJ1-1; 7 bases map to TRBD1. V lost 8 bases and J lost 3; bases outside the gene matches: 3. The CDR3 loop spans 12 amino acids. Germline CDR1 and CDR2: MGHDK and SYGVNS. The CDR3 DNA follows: TGTGCCAGCGGGGACAGCTACACTGAAGCTTTCTTT. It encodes CASGDSYTEAFF.

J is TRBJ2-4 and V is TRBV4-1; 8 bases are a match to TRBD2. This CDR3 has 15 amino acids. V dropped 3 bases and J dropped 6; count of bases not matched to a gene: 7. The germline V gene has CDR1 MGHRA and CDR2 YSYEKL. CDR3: CASSHPGGRGNIQYF. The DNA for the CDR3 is TGCGCCAGCAGCCACCCGGGGGGGCGCGGAAACATTCAGTACTTC.

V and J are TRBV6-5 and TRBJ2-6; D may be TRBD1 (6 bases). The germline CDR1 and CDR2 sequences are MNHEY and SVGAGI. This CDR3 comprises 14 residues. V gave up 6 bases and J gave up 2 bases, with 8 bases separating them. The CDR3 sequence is CASRNRAGANVLTF. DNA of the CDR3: TGTGCCAGCAGGAACAGGGCTGGGGCCAACGTCCTGACTTTC.

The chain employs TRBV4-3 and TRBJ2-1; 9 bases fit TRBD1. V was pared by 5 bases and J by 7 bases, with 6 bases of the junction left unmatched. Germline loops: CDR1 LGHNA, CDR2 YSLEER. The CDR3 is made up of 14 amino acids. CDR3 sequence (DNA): TGCGCCAGCAGCAAGACAGGGGGAGGAAATGAGCAGTTCTTC. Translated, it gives CASSKTGGGNEQFF.

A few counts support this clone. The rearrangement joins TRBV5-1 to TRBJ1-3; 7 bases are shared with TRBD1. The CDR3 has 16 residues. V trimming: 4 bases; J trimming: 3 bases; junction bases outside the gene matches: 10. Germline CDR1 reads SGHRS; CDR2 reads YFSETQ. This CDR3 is CASSAMGQMGGNTIYF. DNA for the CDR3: TGCGCCAGCAGCGCAATGGGACAGATGGGTGGAAACACCATATATTTT.